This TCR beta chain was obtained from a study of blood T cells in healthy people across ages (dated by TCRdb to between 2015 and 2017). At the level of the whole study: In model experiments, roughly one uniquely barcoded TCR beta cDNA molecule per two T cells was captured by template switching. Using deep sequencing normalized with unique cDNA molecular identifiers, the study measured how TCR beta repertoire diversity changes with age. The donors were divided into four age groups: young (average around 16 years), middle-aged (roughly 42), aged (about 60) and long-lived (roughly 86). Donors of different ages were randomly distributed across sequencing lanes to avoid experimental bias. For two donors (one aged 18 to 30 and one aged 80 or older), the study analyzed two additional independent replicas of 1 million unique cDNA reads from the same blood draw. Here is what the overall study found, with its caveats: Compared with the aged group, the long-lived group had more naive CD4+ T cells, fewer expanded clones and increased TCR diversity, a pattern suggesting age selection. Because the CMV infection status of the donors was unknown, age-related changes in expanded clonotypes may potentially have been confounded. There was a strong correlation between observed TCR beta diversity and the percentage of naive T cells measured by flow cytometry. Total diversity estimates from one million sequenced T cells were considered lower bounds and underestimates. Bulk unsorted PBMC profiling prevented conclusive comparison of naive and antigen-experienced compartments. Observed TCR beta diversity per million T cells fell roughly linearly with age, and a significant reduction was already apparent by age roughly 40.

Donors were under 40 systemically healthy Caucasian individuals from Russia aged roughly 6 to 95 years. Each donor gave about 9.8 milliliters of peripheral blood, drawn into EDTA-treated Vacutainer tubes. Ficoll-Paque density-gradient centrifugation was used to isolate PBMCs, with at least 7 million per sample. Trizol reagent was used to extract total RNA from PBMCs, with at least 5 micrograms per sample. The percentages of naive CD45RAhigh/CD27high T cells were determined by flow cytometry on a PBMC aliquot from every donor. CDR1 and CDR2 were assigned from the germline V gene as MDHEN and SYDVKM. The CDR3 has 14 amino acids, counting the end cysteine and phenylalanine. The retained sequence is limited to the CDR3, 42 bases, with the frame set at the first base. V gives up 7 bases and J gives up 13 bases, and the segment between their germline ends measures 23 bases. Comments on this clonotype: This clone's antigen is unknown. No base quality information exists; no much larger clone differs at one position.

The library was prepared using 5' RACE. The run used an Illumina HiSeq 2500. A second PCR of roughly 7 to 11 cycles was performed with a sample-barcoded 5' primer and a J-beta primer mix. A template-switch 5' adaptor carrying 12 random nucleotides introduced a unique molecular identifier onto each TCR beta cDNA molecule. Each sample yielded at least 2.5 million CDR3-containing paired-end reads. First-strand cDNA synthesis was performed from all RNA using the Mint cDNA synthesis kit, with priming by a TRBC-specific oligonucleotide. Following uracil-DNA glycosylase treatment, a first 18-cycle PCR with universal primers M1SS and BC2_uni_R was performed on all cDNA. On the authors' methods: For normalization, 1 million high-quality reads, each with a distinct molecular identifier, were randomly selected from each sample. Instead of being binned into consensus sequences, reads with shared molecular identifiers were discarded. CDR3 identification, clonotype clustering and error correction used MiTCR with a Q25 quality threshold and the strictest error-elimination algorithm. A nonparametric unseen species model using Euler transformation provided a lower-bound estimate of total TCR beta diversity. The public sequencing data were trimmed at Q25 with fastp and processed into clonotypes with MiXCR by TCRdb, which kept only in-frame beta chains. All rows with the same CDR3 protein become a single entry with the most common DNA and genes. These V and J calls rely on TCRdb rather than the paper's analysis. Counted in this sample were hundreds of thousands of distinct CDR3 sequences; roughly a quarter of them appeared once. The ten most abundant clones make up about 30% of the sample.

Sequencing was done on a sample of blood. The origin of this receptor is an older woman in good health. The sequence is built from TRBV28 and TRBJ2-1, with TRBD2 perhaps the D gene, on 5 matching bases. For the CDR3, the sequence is CASIPSGDPKPQFF. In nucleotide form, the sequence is TGTGCCAGCATCCCCAGCGGAGACCCGAAACCTCAGTTCTTC.